What follows is one T cell receptor beta chain and its context. Produced via immunoSEQ multiplex PCR; TCRdb's table is partial and in-frame only. The sample includes around 610,000 clones, 95% to 96% of them seen just once. This specimen belongs to a study of shared clonotypes between healthy human individuals. Terminally differentiated effector memory CD45RA+ cells were excluded from the naive CD8 cells, which were CD45RO-negative and positively selected for CCR7. The sequence was obtained from a woman in her twenties or thirties in good health. The specimen was naive CD8+ T cells sorted from blood.

CDR3 sequence (DNA): TGCGCCAGCAGCCAAGGGTCCGAGCGGCCGACTGAAGCTTTCTTT. Its protein is CASSQGSERPTEAFF. This chain joins TRBV4-1 and TRBJ1-1, with D hard to call. The CDR3 has 15 amino acids. Germline CDR1 MGHRA, CDR2 YSYEKL. V lost 1 base and J lost 5, with 14 bases in between.